Listed below are T cell receptor beta chains from one sample, sequenced in a study of vaccination and CD4 T cells after COVID-19. Their recognized antigens are unknown. Using its own MiXCR run on the PCR reads, TCRdb lists one record per CDR3 protein. The profile shows 9,000 to 13,000 distinct CDR3 sequences, approximately 61% of them singletons. Material: CD4+ T cells from blood, cultured in vitro. Receptors originate from a human donor who had recovered from COVID-19. Each CDR3 is given with its conserved first and last residue. A D gene is named only where the DNA matches it firmly. The size field is filled for only some rows; it gives once, few, many or a size class.

v_gene	abundance	d_gene	j_gene	len	CDR3nt	CDR3aa
TRBV6-1	NA	NA	TRBJ1-6	18	TGTGCCAGCAGTCCCCTACCGGGAGCCAGCTCCTATAATTCACCCCTCCACTTT	CASSPLPGASSYNSPLHF
TRBV20-1	NA	TRBD1	TRBJ1-2	15	TGCAGTGCTAGAGATGCGACAGGGGTAAAGTATGGCTACACCTTC	CSARDATGVKYGYTF
TRBV20-1	NA	TRBD2	TRBJ2-1	15	TGCAGTGTTCGCAGGGGGAGACTAGCGGACAATGAGCAGTTCTTC	CSVRRGRLADNEQFF
TRBV12-3/TRBV12-4	once	NA	TRBJ1-2	13	TGTGCCAGCAGCCTGGCCGGGGGCTATGGCTACACCTTC	CASSLAGGYGYTF
TRBV7-2	NA	TRBD1	TRBJ1-2	14	TGTGCCAGCAGCTACGACAGGGGGCGCAATGGCTACACCTTC	CASSYDRGRNGYTF
TRBV12-3/TRBV12-4	NA	TRBD2	TRBJ2-2	17	TGTGCCAGCAGCCCGGGACGGTTGGGGACTAGGATCGGGGAGCTGTTTTTT	CASSPGRLGTRIGELFF
TRBV15	NA	NA	TRBJ1-4	14	TGTGCCACCAGCAGAGTTCCTCATACGGAAAAACTGTTTTTT	CATSRVPHTEKLFF
TRBV20-1	NA	NA	TRBJ1-1	14	TGCAGTGCCTTCCGAGGGGCAGCGAACACTGAAGCTTTCTTT	CSAFRGAANTEAFF
TRBV12-3/TRBV12-4	NA	NA	TRBJ2-1	15	TGTGCCAGCAGTTTTTCCGGGGCAACCTACAATGAGCAGTTCTTC	CASSFSGATYNEQFF
TRBV7-9	NA	TRBD1	TRBJ1-2	13	TGTGCCAGCAGCTCGGGACAGGTCGATGGCTACACCTTC	CASSSGQVDGYTF
TRBV10-3	NA	NA	TRBJ1-2	12	TGTGCCATCAGTGAGGGTTATTATGGCTACACCTTC	CAISEGYYGYTF
TRBV4-1	NA	NA	TRBJ2-1	15	TGCGCCAGCAGCCAGGGGGGGGGGCCCTACAATGAGCAGTTCTTC	CASSQGGGPYNEQFF
TRBV6-1	NA	TRBD1	TRBJ1-1	15	TGTGCCAGCAAATTGGAAGGGGGACAGGGTGGTGAAGCTTTCTTT	CASKLEGGQGGEAFF
TRBV24-1	NA	NA	TRBJ2-3	15	TGTGCCACCGCCCCCGGGGGAAGAGGCACAGATACGCAGTATTTT	CATAPGGRGTDTQYF
TRBV5-6	NA	NA	TRBJ1-6	14	TGTGCCAGCAGCTGGGTTCGGGGAAATTCACCCCTCCACTTT	CASSWVRGNSPLHF
TRBV4-1	once	TRBD1	TRBJ1-1	16	TGCGCCAGCAGCCCCCGTGGGGGACAGGGATCCACTGAAGCTTTCTTT	CASSPRGGQGSTEAFF
TRBV5-1	NA	NA	TRBJ2-6	16	TGCGCCAGCAGCTTGGGGGGATGGTCTGGGGCCAACGTCCTGACTTTC	CASSLGGWSGANVLTF
TRBV27	few	NA	TRBJ1-2	12	TGTGCCAGCGCAAGTGTAGGTTATGGCTACACCTTC	CASASVGYGYTF